This T cell receptor (beta chain) was retrieved from a study of blood T cells in healthy people across ages. V lost 1 base, J lost 1 base, and 14 bases lay in between. Looked up from germline, CDR1 is SGHVS and CDR2 is FNYEAQ. The length of the CDR3 is 16 residues. Study conclusions and caveats: CMV status of donors was not determined, possibly confounding expanded clonotype changes.

With a J-beta primer mix and a sample-barcoded 5' primer, a second PCR ran about 7 to 11 cycles. TCRdb reprocessed the 5' RACE reads via MiXCR and lists one record per CDR3 protein. The table has around 2 million distinct CDR3 sequences, about two fifths seen once. In its sample, this clonotype was seen a few times. Its antigen is still unknown. The material sequenced was blood. This receptor was identified in a human donor in good health. The rearrangement uses TRBV7-6 and TRBJ2-7; weak D call: TRBD1 (6 bases). CDR3 bases: TGTGCCAGCAGCTTAGGGACCTCAGGGGAGTCCTACGAGCAGTACTTC. It encodes CASSLGTSGESYEQYF.